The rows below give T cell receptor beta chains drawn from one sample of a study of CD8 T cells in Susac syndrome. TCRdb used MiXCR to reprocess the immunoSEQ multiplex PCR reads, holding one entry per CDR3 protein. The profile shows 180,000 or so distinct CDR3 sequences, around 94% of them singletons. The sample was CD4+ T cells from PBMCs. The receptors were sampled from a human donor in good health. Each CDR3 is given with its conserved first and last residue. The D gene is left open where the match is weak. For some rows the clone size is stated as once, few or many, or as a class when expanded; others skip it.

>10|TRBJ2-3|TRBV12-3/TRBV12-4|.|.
TGTGCCACCGGCACAGATACGCAGTATTTT
CATGTDTQYF
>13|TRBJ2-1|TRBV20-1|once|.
TGCAGTGCGGCGGTCGGAGCTGATAATGAGCAGTTCTTC
CSAAVGADNEQFF
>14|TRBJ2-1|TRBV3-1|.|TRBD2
TGTGCCAGCAGCCAAGGCGGGGGGGGTTATGAGCAGTTCTTC
CASSQGGGGYEQFF
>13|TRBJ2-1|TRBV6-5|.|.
TGTGCCAGCATCGCGGGGCCCCGGGGTGAGCAGTTCTTC
CASIAGPRGEQFF
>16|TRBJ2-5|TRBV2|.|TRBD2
TGTGCCAGCAGTCCGGGACTAGCGGGGGGTCAAGAGACCCAGTACTTC
CASSPGLAGGQETQYF
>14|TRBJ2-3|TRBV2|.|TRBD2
TGTGCCAGCAGTGAACGGCTAGCGGGGGATACGCAGTATTTT
CASSERLAGDTQYF
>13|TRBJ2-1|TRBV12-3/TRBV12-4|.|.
TGTGCCAGCAGCCGGGCCTCCTACAATGAGCAGTTCTTC
CASSRASYNEQFF
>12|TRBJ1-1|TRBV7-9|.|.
TGTGCCAGCAGCTTAGTAGCCGGTGAAGCTTTCTTT
CASSLVAGEAFF
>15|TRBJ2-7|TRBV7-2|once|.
TGTGCCAGCAGCTCGTCGCCAGGGGAGACCTACGAGCAGTACTTC
CASSSSPGETYEQYF
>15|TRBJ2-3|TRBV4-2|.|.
TGTGCCAGCAGCACCGAAACCCGGGACCTAGATACGCAGTATTTT
CASSTETRDLDTQYF
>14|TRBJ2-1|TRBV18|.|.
TGTGCCAGCTCACAACTGACAGGCATAAGTGAGCAGTTCTTC
CASSQLTGISEQFF
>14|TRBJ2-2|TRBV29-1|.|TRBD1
TGCAGCGGGAGGACAGGGGGAAACACCGGGGAGCTGTTTTTT
CSGRTGGNTGELFF
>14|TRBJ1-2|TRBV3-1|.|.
TGTGCCAGCAGCCAAGGTGGACAGAACTATGGCTACACCTTC
CASSQGGQNYGYTF
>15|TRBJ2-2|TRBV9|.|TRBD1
TGTGCCAGCAGCCTGACAGGGGAGTACACCGGGGAGCTGTTTTTT
CASSLTGEYTGELFF
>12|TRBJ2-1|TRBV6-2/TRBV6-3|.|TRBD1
TGTGCCAGCAGAAAGGACAGGGCTGAGCAGTTCTTC
CASRKDRAEQFF
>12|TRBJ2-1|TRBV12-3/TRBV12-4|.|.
TGTGCCAGCAGTTTACGGTACAATGAGCAGTTCTTC
CASSLRYNEQFF
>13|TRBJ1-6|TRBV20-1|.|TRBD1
TGCAGTGCTGGACCAGGGGGCGGTTCACCCCTCCACTTT
CSAGPGGGSPLHF
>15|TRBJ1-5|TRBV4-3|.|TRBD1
TGCGCCAGCAGCCAGGACAGGGGAACTAATCAGCCCCAGCATTTT
CASSQDRGTNQPQHF